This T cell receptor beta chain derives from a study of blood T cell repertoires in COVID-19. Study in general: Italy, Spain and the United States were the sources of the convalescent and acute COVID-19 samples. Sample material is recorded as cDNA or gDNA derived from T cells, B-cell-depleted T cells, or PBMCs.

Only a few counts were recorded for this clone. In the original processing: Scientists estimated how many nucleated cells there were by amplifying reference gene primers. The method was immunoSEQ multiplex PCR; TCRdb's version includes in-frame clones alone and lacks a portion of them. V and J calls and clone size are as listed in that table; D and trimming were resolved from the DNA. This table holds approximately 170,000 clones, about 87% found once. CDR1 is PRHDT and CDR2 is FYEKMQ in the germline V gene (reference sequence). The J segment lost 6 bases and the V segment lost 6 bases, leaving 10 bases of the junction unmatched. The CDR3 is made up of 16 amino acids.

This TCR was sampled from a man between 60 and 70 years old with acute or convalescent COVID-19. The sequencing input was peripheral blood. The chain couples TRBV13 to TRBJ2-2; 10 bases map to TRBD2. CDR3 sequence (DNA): TGTGCCAGCAGTCTGGGGCTAGCGGGAGTACCCGGGGAGCTGTTTTTT. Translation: CASSLGLAGVPGELFF. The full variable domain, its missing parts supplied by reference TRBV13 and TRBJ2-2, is AAGVIQSPRHLIKEKRETATLKCYPIPRHDTVYWYQQGPGQDPQFLISFYEKMQSDKGSIPDRFSAQQFSDYHSELNMSSLELGDSALYFCASSLGLAGVPGELFFGEGSRLTVL.